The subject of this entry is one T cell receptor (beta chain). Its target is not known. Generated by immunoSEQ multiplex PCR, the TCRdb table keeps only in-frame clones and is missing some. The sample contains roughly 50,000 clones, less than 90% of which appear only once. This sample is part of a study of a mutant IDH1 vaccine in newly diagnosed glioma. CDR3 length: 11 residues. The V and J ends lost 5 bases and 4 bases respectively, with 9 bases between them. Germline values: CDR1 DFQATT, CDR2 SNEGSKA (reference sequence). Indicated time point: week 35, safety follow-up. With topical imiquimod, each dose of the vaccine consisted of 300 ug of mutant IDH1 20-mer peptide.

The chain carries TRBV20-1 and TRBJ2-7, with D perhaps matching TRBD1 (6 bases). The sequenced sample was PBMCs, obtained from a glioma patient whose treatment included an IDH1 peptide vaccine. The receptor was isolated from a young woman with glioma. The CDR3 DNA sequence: TGCAGTGCTCCGCAGGGGTACGAGCAGTACTTC. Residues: CSAPQGYEQYF.